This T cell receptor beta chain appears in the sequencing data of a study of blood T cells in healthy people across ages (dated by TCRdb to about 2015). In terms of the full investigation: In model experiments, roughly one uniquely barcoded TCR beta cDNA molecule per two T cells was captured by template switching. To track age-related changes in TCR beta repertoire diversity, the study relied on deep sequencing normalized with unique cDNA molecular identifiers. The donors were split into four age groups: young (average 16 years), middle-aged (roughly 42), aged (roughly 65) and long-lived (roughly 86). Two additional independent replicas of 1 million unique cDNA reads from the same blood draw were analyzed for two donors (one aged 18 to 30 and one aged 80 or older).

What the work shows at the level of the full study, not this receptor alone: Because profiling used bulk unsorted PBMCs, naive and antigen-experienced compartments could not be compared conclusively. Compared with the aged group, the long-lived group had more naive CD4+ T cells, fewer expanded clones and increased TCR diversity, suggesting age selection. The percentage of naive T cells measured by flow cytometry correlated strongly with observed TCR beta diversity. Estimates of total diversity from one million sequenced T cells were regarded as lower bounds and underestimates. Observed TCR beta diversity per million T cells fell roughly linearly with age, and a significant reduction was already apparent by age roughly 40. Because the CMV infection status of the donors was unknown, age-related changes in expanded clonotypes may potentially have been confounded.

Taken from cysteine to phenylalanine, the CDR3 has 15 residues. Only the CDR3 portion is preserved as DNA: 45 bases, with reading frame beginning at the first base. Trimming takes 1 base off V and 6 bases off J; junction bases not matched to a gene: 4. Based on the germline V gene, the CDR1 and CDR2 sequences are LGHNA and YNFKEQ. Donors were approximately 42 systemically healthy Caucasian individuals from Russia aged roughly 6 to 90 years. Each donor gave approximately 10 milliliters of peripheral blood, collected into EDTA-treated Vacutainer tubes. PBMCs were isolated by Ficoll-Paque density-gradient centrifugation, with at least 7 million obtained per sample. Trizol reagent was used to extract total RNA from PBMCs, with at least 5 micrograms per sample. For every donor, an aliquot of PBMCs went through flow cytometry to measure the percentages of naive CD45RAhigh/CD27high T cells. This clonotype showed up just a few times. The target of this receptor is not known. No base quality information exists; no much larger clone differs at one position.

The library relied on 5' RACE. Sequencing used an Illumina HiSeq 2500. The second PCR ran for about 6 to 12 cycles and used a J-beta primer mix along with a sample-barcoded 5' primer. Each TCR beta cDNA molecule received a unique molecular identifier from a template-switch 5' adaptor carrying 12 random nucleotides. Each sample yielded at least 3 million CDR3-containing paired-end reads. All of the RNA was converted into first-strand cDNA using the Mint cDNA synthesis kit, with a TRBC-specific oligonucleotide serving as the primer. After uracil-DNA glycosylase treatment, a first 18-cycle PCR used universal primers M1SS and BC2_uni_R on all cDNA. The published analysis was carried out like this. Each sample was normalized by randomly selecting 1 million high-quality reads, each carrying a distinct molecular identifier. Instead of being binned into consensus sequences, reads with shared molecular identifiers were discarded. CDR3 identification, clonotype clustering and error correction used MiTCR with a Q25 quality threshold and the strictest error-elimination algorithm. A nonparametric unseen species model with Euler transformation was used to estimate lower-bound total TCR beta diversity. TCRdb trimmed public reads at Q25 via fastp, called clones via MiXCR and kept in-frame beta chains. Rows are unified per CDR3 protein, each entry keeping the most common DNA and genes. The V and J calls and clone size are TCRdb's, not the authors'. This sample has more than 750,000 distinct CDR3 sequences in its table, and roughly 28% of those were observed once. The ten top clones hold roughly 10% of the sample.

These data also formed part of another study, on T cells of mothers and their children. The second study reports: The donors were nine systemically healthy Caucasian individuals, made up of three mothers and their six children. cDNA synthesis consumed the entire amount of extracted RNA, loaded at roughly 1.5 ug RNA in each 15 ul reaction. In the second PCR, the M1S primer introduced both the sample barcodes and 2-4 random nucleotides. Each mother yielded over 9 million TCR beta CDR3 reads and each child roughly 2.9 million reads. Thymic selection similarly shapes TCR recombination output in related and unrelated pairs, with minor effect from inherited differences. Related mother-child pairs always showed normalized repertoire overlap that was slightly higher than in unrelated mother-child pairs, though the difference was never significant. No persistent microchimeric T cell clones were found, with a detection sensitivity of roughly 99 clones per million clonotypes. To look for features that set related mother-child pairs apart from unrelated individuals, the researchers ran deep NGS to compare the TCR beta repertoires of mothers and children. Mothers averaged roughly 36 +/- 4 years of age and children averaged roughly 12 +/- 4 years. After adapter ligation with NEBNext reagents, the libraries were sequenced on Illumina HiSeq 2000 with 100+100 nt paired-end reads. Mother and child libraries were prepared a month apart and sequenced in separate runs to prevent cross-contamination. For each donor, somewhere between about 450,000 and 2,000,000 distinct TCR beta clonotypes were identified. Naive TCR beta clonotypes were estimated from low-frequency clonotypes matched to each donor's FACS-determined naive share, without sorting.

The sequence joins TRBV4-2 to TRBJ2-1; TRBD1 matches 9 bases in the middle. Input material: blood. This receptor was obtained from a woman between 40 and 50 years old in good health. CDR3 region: CASSQGWTGANEQFF. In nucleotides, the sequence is TGTGCCAGCAGCCAAGGCTGGACAGGGGCCAATGAGCAGTTCTTC.